The 2 T cell receptor beta chains below all came from one sample that was sequenced in a study of control samples from healthy donors and cancer patients. Sequencing was performed with immunoSEQ multiplex PCR; in TCRdb, only in-frame clones are kept and a portion is missing. The sample shows 80,000 to 100,000 clones, over 85% of them seen only once. The sequenced sample was blood. The receptor source for this set is a human donor in good health. The donor label of this sample is uncertain.

As regards this clone: The same CDR3 can be traced to other DNA sequences in this sample. This chain connects TRBV19 to TRBJ1-3, with D unresolved. Trimming left V 2 bases short and J 0 bases short, with 5 bases between. The CDR3 loop spans 14 amino acids. Germline V gene sequence: CDR1 LNHDA, CDR2 SQIVND (reference sequence). CDR3 in amino acids: CASSIRNSGNTIYF. The CDR3 DNA follows: TGTGCCAGTAGTATAAGAAACTCTGGAAACACCATATATTTT.

The chain joins TRBV5-4 to TRBJ1-3, with TRBD1 as a possible D gene (5 bases). Germline V lookup: CDR1 SGHNT, CDR2 YYREEE (reference sequence). This CDR3 has 13 residues. V dropped 4 bases and J dropped 4 bases, with 9 bases sitting between them. The CDR3 spells CASSTGGGNTIYF. In DNA, the CDR3 is TGTGCCAGCAGCACCGGGGGGGGAAACACCATATATTTT. The full variable domain, in which reference TRBV5-4 and TRBJ1-3 provide the parts outside the CDR3, is ETGVTQSPTHLIKTRGQQVTLRCSSQSGHNTVSWYQQALGQGPQFIFQYYREEENGRGNFPPRFSGLQFPNYSSELNVNALELDDSALYLCASSTGGGNTIYFGEGSWLTVV.